The clone carrying this T cell receptor beta chain was recorded only once. The entry originates in a study of OX40 agonist ivuxolimab in advanced cancers. For the study at large: Ivuxolimab, which is an agonistic anti-OX40 (CD134) antibody, was administered to the patients.

Some clones are missing from TCRdb's copy, which holds only in-frame ones; the method was immunoSEQ multiplex PCR. The sample has just over 60,000 clones, less than 95% seen once; the top ten hold about an eighth. The germline CDR1 and CDR2 sequences are SGHVS and FNYEAQ. The CDR3 has 20 amino acids. The V and J ends lost 0 bases and 1 base, in that order; junction bases with no gene match: 11. This TCR was sampled from an adult with an advanced solid tumor such as melanoma, head and neck, liver or kidney cancer. The chain joins TRBV7-6 to TRBJ2-1; TRBD2 agrees at 11 bases. This sample comprised CD4+ or CD8+ T cells sorted from blood, obtained in a trial of the OX40 agonist ivuxolimab. The CDR3 DNA sequence: TGTGCCAGCAGCTTAGCAGGACTAGCGGGTTCCCTCCCTTCCTACAATGAGCAGTTCTTC. It translates to CASSLAGLAGSLPSYNEQFF. The variable domain in full, completed from reference TRBV7-6 and TRBJ2-1, reads GAGVSQSPRYKVTKRGQDVALRCDPISGHVSLYWYRQALGQGPEFLTYFNYEAQQDKSGLPNDRFSAERPEGSISTLTIQRTEQRDSAMYRCASSLAGLAGSLPSYNEQFFGPGTRLTVL.